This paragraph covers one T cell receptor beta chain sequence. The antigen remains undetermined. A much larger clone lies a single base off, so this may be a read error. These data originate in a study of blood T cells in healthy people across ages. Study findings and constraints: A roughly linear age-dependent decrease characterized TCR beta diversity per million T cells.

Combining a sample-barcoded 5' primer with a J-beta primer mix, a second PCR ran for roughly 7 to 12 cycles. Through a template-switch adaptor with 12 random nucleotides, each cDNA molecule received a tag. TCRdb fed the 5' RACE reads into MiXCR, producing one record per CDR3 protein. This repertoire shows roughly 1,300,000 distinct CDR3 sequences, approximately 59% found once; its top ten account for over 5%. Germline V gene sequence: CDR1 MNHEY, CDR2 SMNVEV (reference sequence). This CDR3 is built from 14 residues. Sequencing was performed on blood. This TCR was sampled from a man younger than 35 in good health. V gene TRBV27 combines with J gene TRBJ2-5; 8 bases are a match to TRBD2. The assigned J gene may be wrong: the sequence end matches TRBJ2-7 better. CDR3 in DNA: TGTGCCAGCAGTGTCATAGCGGGAACCCACGAGCAGTACTTC. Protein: CASSVIAGTHEQYF.